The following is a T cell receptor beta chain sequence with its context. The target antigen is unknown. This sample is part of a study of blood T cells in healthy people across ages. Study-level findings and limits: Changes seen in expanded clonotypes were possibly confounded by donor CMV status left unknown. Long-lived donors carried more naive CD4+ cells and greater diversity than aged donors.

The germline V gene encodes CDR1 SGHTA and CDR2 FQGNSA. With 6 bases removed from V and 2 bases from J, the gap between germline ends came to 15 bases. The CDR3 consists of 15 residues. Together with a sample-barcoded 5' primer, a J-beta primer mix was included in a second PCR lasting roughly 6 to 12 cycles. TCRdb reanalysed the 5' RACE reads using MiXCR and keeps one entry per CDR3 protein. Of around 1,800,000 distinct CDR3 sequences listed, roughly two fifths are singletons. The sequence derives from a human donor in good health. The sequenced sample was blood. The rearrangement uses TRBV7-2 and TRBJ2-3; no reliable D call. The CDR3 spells CASSDAVGYTDTQYF. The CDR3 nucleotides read TGTGCCAGCAGTGACGCAGTAGGGTACACAGATACGCAGTATTTT. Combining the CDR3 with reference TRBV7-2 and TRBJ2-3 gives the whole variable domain GAGVSQSPSNKVTEKGKDVELRCDPISGHTALYWYRQSLGQGLEFLIYFQGNSAPDKSGLPSDRFSAERTGGSVSTLTIQRTQQEDSAVYLCASSDAVGYTDTQYFGPGTRLTVL.